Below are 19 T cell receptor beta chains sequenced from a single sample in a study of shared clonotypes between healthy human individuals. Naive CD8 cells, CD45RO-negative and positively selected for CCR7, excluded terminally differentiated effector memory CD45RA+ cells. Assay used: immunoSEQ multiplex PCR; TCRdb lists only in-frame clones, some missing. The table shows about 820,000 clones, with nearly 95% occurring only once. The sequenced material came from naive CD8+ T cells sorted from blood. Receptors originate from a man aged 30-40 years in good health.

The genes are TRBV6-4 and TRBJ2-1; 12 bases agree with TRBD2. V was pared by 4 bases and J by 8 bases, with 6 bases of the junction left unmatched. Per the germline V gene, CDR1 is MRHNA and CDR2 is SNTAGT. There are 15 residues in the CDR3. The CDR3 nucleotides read TGTGCCAGCAGTGTTTCGACTAGCGGGAGCTATGAGCAGTTCTTC. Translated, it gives CASSVSTSGSYEQFF.

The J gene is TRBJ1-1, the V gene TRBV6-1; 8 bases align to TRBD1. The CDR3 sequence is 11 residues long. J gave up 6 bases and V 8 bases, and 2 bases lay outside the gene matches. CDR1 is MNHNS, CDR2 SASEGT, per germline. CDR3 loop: CASAGGSEAFF. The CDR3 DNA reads TGTGCCAGCGCAGGGGGCTCTGAAGCTTTCTTT.

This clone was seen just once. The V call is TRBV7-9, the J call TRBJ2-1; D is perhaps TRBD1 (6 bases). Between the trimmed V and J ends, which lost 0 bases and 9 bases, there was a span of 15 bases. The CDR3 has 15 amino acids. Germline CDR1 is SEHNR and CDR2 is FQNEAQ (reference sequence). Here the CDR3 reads CASSLAGRGRGEQFF. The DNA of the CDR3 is TGTGCCAGCAGCTTAGCGGGTAGGGGCAGGGGTGAGCAGTTCTTC.

The CDR3 nucleotides read TGTGCCAGCAGTCTCGTAAGCGGGATCCTGGATGGGGAGCAGTACTTC. As protein: CASSLVSGILDGEQYF. The rearrangement joins TRBV6-6 to TRBJ2-7; 7 nucleotides match TRBD2. The CDR3 runs 16 residues. Germline trimming cut 5 bases from V and 7 bases from J; bases unmatched to any gene: 17. Germline V CDR1 and CDR2: MNHNY, SVGAGI (reference sequence).

As DNA, the CDR3 is TGCGCCAGCAGCTTGTCGAGCGATGGAAGGGGGCTTAAGGAGACCCAGTACTTC. This encodes CASSLSSDGRGLKETQYF. The gene calls are TRBV5-1 and TRBJ2-5; 7 positions match TRBD1. The CDR3 length is 18 residues. CDR1 is SGHRS and CDR2 is YFSETQ in the germline V gene. J gave up 5 bases and V 1 base, and 17 bases lay outside the gene matches.

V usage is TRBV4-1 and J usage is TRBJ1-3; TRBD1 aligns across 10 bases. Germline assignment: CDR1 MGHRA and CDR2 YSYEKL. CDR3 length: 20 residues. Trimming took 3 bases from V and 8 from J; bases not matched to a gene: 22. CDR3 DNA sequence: TGCGCCAGCAGCCAGAAGATGGAAAAAGGGACAGGGGAACGGCAAGACACCATATATTTT. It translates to CASSQKMEKGTGERQDTIYF.

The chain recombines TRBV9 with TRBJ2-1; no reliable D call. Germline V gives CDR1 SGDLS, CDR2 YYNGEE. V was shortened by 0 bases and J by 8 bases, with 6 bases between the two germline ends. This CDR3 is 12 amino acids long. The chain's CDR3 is CASSVVRHEQFF. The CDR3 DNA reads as TGTGCCAGCAGCGTAGTTAGACATGAGCAGTTCTTC. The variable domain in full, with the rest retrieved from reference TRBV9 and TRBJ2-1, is DSGVTQTPKHLITATGQRVTLRCSPRSGDLSVYWYQQSLDQGLQFLIQYYNGEERAKGNILERFSAQQFPDLHSELNLSSLELGDSALYFCASSVVRHEQFFGPGTRLTVL.

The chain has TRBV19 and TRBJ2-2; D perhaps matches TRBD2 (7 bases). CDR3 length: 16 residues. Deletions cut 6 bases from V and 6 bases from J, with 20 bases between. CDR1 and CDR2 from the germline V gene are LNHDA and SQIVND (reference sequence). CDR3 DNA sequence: TGTGCCAGTAGCGCAACGCGGGGGCCGCGAGCCGGGGAGCTGTTTTTT. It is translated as CASSATRGPRAGELFF.

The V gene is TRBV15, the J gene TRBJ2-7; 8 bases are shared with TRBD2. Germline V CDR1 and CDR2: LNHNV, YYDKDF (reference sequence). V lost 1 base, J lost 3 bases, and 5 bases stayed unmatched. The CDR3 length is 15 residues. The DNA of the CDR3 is TGTGCCACCAGCAGAGGGACGAGCGGGGGCTACGAGCAGTACTTC. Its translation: CATSRGTSGGYEQYF.

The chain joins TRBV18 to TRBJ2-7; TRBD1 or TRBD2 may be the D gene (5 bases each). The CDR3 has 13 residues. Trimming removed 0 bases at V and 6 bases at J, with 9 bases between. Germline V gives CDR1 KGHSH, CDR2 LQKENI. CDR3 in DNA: TGTGCCAGCTCACCACCGGGGGAGAGCGAGCAGTACTTC. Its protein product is CASSPPGESEQYF. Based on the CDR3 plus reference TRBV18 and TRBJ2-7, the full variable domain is NAGVMQNPRHLVRRRGQEARLRCSPMKGHSHVYWYRQLPEEGLKFMVYLQKENIIDESGMPKERFSAEFPKEGPSILRIQQVVRGDSAAYFCASSPPGESEQYFGPGTRLTVT.

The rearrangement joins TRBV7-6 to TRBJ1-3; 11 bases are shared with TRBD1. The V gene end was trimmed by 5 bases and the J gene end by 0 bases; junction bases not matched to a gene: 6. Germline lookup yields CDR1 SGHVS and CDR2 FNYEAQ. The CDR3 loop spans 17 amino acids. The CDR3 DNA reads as TGTGCCAGCAGCCAAAGGACAGGGGGCAGCTCTGGAAACACCATATATTTT. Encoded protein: CASSQRTGGSSGNTIYF.

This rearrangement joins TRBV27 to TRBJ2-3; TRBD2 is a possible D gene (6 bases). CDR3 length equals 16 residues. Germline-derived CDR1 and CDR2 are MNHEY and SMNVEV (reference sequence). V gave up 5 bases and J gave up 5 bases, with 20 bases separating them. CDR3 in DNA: TGTGCCAGCAGTATCAATAGCGGAAGAGCCGGAGATACGCAGTATTTT. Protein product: CASSINSGRAGDTQYF.

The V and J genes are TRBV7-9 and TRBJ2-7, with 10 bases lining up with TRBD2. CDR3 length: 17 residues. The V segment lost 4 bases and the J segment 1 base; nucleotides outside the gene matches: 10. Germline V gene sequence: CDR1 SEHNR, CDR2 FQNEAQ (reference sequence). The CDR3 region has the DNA TGTGCCAGCAGCTCCCGATCTAGCGGGAGATTTTCCTACGAGCAGTACTTC. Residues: CASSSRSSGRFSYEQYF.

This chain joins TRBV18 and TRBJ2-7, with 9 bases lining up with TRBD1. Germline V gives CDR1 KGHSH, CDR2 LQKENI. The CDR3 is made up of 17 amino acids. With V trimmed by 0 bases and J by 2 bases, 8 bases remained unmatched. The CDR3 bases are TGTGCCAGCTCACCACCGATACGGGACAGGGACACCTACGAGCAGTACTTC. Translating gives CASSPPIRDRDTYEQYF.

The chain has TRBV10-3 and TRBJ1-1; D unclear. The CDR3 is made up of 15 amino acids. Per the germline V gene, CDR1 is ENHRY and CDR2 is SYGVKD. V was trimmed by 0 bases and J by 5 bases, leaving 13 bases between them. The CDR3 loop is CAISESSTVRTEAFF. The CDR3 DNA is TGTGCCATCAGTGAGTCGAGTACGGTTCGGACTGAAGCTTTCTTT.

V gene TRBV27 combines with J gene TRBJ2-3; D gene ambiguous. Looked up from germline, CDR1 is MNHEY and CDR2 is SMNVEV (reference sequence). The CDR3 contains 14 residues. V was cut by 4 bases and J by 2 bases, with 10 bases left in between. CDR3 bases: TGTGCCAGCAGTTCGTGGAGAACCACAGATACGCAGTATTTT. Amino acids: CASSSWRTTDTQYF.

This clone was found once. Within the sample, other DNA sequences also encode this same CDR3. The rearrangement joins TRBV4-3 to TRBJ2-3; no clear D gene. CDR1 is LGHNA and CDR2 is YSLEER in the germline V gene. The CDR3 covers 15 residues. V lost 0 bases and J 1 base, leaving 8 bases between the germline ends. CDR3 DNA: TGCGCCAGCAGCCAAGATCCGGGCGGCACAGATACGCAGTATTTT. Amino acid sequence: CASSQDPGGTDTQYF.

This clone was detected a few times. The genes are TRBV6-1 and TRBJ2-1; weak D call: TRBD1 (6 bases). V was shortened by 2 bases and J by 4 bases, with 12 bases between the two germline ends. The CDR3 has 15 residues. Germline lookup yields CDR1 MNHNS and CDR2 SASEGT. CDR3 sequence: CASSELGQIYNEQFF. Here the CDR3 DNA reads TGTGCCAGCAGTGAACTTGGACAGATATACAATGAGCAGTTCTTC.

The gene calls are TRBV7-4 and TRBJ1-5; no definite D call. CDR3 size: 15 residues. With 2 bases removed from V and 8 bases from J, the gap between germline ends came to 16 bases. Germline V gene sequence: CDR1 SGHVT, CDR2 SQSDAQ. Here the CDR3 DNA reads TGTGCCAGCAGCTTATCATCGGGGTCCTTGGAGCCCCAGCATTTT. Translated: CASSLSSGSLEPQHF.